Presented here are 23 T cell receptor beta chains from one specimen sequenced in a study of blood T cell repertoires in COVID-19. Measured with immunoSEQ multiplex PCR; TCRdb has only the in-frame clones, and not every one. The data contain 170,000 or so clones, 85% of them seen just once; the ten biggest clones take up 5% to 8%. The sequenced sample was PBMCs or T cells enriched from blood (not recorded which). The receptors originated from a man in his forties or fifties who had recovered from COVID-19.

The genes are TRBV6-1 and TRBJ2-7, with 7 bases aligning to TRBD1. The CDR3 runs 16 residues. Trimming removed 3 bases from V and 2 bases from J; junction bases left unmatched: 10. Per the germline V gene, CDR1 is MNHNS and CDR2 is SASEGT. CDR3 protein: CASSDPRQGPTYEQYF. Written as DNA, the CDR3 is TGTGCCAGCAGTGACCCGAGACAGGGCCCGACCTACGAGCAGTACTTC.

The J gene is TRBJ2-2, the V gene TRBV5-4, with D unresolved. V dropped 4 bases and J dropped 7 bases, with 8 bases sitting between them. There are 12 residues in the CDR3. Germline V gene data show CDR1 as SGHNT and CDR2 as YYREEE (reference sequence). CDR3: CASSLGLGELFF. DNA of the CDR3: TGTGCCAGCAGCCTGGGTCTCGGGGAGCTGTTTTTT.

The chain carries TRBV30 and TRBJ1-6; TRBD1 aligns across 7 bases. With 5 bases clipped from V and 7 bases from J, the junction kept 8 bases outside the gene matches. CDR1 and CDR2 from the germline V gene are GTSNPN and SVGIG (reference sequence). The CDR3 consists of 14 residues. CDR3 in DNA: TGTGCCTGGGCCCACAGGGGAAGAAATTCACCCCTCCACTTT. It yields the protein CAWAHRGRNSPLHF.

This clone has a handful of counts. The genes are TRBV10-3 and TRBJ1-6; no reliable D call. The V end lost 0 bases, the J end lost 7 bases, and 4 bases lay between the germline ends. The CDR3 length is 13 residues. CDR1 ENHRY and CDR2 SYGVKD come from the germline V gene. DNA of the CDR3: TGTGCCATCAGTGAGTCGAGGAATTCACCCCTCCACTTT. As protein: CAISESRNSPLHF.

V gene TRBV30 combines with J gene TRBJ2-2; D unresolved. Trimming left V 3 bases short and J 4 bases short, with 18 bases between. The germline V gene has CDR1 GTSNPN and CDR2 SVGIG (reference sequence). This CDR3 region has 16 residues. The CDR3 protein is CAWRHGPAMGTGELFF. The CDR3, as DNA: TGTGCCTGGAGGCACGGCCCAGCGATGGGCACCGGGGAGCTGTTTTTT.

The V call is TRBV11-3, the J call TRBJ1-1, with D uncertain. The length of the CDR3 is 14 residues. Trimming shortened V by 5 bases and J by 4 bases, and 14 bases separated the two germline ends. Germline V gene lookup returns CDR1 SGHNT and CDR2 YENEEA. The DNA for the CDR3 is TGTGCCAGCAGCCGCCCGGCCGGAGGCACTGAAGCTTTCTTT. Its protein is CASSRPAGGTEAFF.

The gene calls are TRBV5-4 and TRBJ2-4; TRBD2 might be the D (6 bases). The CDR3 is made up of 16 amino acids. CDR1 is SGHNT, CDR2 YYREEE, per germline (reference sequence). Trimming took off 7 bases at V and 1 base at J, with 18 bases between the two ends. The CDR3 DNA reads TGTGCCAGCTCACCGAAGGGTGGGGGGGCCAAAAACATTCAGTACTTC. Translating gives CASSPKGGGAKNIQYF.

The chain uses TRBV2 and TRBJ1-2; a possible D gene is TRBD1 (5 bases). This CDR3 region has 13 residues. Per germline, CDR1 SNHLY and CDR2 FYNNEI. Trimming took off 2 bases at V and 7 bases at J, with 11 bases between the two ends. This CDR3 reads CASSEQGSRGYTF. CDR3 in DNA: TGTGCCAGCAGTGAACAGGGCTCTCGTGGCTACACCTTC.

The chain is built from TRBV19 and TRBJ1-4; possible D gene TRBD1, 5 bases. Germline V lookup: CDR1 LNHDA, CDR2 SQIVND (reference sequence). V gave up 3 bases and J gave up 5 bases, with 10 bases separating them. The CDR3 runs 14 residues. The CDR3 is CASSIMRGNEKLFF. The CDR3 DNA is TGTGCCAGTAGTATTATGCGGGGGAATGAAAAACTGTTTTTT.

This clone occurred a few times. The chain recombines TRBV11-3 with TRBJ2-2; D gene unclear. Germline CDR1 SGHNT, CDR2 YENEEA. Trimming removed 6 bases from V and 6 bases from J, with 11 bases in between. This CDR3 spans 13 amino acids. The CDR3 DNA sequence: TGTGCCAGCAGTTTTTCTTCGGCCGGGGAGCTGTTTTTT. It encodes CASSFSSAGELFF. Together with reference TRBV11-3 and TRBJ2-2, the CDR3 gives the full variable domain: EAGVVQSPRYKIIEKKQPVAFWCNPISGHNTLYWYLQNLGQGPELLIRYENEEAVDDSQLPKDRFSAERLKGVDSTLKIQPAELGDSAVYLCASSFSSAGELFFGEGSRLTVL.

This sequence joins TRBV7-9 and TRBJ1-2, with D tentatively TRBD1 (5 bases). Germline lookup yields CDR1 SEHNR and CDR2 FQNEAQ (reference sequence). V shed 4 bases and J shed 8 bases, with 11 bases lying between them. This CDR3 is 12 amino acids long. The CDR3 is CASSSSTEGYTF. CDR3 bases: TGTGCCAGCAGCTCATCGACAGAAGGCTACACCTTC.

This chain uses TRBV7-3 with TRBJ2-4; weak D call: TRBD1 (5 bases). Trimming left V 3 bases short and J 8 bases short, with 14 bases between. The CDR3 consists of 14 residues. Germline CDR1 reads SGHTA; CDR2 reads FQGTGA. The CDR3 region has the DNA TGTGCCAGCAGCTTCAACGGACAAGGGGACATTCAGTACTTC. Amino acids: CASSFNGQGDIQYF.

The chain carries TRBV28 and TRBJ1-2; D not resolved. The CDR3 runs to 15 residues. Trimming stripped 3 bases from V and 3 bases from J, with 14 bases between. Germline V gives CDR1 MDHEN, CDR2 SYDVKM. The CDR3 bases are TGTGCCAGCAGTTTTCCAATAGGAGGGCACTATGGCTACACCTTC. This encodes CASSFPIGGHYGYTF.

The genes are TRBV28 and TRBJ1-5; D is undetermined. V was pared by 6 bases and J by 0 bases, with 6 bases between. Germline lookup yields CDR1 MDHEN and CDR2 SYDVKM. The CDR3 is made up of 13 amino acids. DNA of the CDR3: TGTGCCAGCAGCCGACATAGCAATCAGCCCCAGCATTTT. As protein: CASSRHSNQPQHF.

The CDR3 spells CASSLYGQFNQPQHF. The DNA for the CDR3 is TGTGCCAGCAGTTTATATGGACAGTTCAATCAGCCCCAGCATTTT. V and J are TRBV28 and TRBJ1-5; possibly TRBD1 for D (6 bases). Trimming pared 1 base from V and 3 bases from J, leaving 10 bases between. The CDR3 runs 15 residues. Germline CDR1 and CDR2: MDHEN and SYDVKM.

The chain's CDR3 is CASSEQGDTEAFF. CDR3 in DNA: TGTGCCAGCAGTGAACAGGGTGACACTGAAGCTTTCTTT. The chain joins TRBV25-1 to TRBJ1-1; TRBD1 is a possible D gene (5 bases). Germline CDR1 MGHDK, CDR2 SYGVNS. This CDR3 is 13 amino acids long. The V and J ends lost 2 bases and 3 bases respectively, with 7 bases between them.

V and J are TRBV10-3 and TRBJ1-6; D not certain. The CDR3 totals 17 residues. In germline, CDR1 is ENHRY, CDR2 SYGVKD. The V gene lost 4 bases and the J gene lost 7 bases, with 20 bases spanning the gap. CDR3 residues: CAISAVAGREGNSPLHF. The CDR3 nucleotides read TGTGCCATCAGTGCCGTCGCGGGGAGGGAGGGAAATTCACCCCTCCACTTT.

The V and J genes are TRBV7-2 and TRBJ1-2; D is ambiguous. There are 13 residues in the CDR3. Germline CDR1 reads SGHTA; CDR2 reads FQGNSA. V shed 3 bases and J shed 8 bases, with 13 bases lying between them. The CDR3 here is CASSFPATRGYTF. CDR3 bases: TGTGCCAGCAGCTTCCCAGCTACCAGGGGCTACACCTTC.

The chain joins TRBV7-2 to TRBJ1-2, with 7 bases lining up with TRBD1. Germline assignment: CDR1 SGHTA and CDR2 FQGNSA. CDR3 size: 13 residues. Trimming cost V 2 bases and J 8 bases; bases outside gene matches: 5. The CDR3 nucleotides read TGTGCCAGCAGCTTAACAGGGGCCCGCGGCTACACCTTC. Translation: CASSLTGARGYTF.

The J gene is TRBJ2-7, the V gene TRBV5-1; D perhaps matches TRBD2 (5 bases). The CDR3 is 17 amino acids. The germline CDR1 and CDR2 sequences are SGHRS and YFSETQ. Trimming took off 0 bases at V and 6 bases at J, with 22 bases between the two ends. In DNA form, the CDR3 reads TGCGCCAGCAGCTTGGTGCCCCTAGGAACTAGTTGGCGCGAGCAGTACTTC. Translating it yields CASSLVPLGTSWREQYF. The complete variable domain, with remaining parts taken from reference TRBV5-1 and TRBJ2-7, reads KAGVTQTPRYLIKTRGQQVTLSCSPISGHRSVSWYQQTPGQGLQFLFEYFSETQRNKGNFPGRFSGRQFSNSRSEMNVSTLELGDSALYLCASSLVPLGTSWREQYFGPGTRLTVT.

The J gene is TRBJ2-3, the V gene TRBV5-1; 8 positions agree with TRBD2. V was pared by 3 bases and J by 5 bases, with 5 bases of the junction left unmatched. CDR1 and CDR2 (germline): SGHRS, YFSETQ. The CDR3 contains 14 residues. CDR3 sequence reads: CASSSTSEGDTQYF. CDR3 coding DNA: TGCGCCAGCAGCTCGACTAGCGAGGGAGATACGCAGTATTTT.

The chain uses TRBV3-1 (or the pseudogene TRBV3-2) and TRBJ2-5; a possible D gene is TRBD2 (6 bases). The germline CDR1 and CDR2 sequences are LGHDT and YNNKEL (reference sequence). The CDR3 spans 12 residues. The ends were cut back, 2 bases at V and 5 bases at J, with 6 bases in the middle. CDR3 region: CASSQTSETQYF. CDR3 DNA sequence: TGTGCCAGCAGCCAAACTAGCGAGACCCAGTACTTC.

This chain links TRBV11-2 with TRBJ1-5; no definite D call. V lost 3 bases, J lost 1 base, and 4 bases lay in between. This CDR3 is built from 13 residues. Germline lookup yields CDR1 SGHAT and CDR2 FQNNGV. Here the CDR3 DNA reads TGTGCCAGCAGCTTCGGGAGCAATCAGCCCCAGCATTTT. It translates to CASSFGSNQPQHF.